The present entry profiles one T cell receptor beta chain with its context. Repertoires were generated with immunoSEQ multiplex PCR, while TCRdb's copy carries only in-frame clones and drops some. The sample includes some 140,000 clones, 85% of them seen just once. The source of the sample is a study of blood T cell repertoires in COVID-19. CDR3 size: 14 residues. V was pared by 8 bases and J by 0 bases, with 6 bases of the junction left unmatched. Looked up from germline, CDR1 is SNHLY and CDR2 is FYNNEI. The sequence was collected from a human donor in a cohort sampled during active COVID-19. The V gene is TRBV2, the J gene TRBJ1-1; 7 bases align to TRBD1. Material: peripheral blood. The DNA for the CDR3 is TGTGCCAGCGCGACAGGGTGGGTGAACACTGAAGCTTTCTTT. Protein product: CASATGWVNTEAFF.